A selection of T cell receptor beta chains follows, all from one sample in a study of radiation and T cells in renal cell carcinoma. The assay was immunoSEQ multiplex PCR, and TCRdb's table has in-frame clones only and misses some. The profile shows about 130,000 clones, roughly 85% of them singletons. Here the sequenced sample was blood, taken from a patient whose treatment included radiotherapy and nephrectomy. The receptors were gathered from an older woman with renal cell carcinoma. CDR3s leave out the opening cysteine and the closing phenylalanine or tryptophan.

V,J,CDR3
TRBV6-5,TRBJ2-3,ASSQGDTQY
TRBV27,TRBJ1-1,ASSTQGAHTEAF
TRBV6-1,TRBJ2-5,ASTGQGRQETQY
TRBV7-3,TRBJ1-2,ASGTASNYGYT
TRBV5-4,TRBJ2-1,ASSLFLRSSYNEQF
TRBV6-1,.,ASSRTGENYEQY
TRBV5-6,TRBJ2-3,ASSFRGGADTQY
TRBV5-4,TRBJ1-5,ASSLGPSNQPQH
TRBV5-5,TRBJ1-5,ASSLGGAFNQPQH
TRBV2,TRBJ2-5,ASSEPNGVEETQY
TRBV10-2,TRBJ2-1,ASSDLLWASYNEQF
TRBV6-6,TRBJ2-7,ASSPGQFYEQY
TRBV5-1,TRBJ2-5,ASSLFGLAGGETQY
TRBV6-6,TRBJ1-1,ASSSRSGDTGAF